The text below deals with one TCR beta chain. This sample is drawn from a study of graft-versus-host responses after intestinal transplantation. Study overall: Multivisceral, liver-intestinal, or isolated intestinal grafts went to recipients.

Unmatched junction bases numbered 4, after V lost 4 bases and J lost 4 bases. The CDR3 is 14 amino acids. Germline V CDR1 and CDR2: SGDLS, YYNGEE. This table comes from immunoSEQ multiplex PCR, and its TCRdb copy is limited to in-frame clones, with some not included. This sample has about 57,000 clones; around nine tenths occur once, and the top ten carry approximately 1.6%. Here the sequenced sample was PBMCs, taken 26 days after transplant. The clonotype originates from a human patient who received an intestinal transplant, so some T cells may come from the graft donor. This chain joins TRBV9 and TRBJ2-1; TRBD2 matches 8 bases. The CDR3 region is CASSPGGGYNEQFF. In DNA, the CDR3 is TGTGCCAGCAGCCCCGGGGGGGGGTACAATGAGCAGTTCTTC.